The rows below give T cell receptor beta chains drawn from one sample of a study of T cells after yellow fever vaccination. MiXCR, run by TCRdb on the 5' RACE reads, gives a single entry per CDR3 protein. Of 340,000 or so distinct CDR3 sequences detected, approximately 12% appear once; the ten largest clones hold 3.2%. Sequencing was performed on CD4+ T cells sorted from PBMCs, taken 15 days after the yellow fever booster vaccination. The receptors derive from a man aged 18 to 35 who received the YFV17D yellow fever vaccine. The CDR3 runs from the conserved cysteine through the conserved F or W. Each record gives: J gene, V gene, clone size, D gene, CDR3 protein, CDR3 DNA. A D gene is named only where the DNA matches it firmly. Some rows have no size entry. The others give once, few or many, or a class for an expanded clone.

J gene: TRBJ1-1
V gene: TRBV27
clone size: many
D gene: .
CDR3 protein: CASSLGAVGNTEAFF
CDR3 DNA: TGTGCCAGCAGTTTAGGGGCGGTGGGGAACACTGAAGCTTTCTTT

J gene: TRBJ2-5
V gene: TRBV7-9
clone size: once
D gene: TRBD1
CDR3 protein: CASSSPGQGSTQYF
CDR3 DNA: TGTGCCAGCAGCTCCCCGGGACAGGGTTCGACCCAGTACTTC

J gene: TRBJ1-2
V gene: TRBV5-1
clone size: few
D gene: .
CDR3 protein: CASSAGSSYGYTF
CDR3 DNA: TGCGCCAGCAGTGCAGGATCGTCCTATGGCTACACCTTC

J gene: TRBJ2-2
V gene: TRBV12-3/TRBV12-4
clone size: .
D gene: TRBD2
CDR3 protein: CATSAGLALSGELFF
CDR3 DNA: TGTGCCACCTCCGCAGGACTAGCTCTTTCCGGGGAGCTGTTTTTT

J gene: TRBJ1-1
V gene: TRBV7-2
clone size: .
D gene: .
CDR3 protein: CASSLMLSGNTVAFF
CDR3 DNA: TGTGCCAGCAGCTTAATGTTGTCAGGGAACACTGTAGCTTTCTTT

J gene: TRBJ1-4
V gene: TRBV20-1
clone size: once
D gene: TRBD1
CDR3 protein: CSAREIGRDSEKLFF
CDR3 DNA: TGCAGTGCTAGAGAGATTGGCCGGGACAGTGAAAAACTGTTTTTT

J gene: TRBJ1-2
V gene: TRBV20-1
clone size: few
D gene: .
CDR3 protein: CSASSRQLGYGYTF
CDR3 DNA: TGCAGTGCTAGTTCCAGGCAACTCGGCTATGGCTACACCTTC

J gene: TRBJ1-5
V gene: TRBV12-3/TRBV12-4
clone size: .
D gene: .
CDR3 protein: CASRPSLEQPQHF
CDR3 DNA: TGTGCCAGCAGACCCTCCTTGGAGCAGCCCCAGCATTTT

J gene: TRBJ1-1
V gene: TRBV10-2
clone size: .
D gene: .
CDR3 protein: CASNAQVETEAFF
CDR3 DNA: TGCGCCAGCAACGCTCAGGTCGAGACTGAAGCTTTCTTT

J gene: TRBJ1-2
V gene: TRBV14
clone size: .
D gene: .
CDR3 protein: CASSQETGPYGYTF
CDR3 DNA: TGTGCCAGCAGCCAAGAAACTGGCCCCTATGGCTACACCTTC

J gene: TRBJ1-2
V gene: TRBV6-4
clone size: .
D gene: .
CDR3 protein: CASRVDNLGTYGYTF
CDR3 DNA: TGTGCCAGCAGAGTTGACAACCTGGGGACCTATGGCTACACCTTC

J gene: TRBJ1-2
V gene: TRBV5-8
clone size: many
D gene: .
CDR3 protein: CASSFAGTQALYGYTF
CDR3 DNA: TGTGCCAGCAGTTTCGCCGGGACCCAGGCTCTCTATGGCTACACCTTC

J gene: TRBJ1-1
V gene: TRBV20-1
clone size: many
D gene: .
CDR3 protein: CSAGTGLRTEAFF
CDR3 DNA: TGCAGTGCTGGGACGGGGTTGAGGACTGAAGCTTTCTTT

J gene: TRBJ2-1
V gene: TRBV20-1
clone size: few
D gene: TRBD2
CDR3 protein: CSARVPGLAGYEQFF
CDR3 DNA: TGCAGTGCTAGAGTACCGGGACTAGCGGGGTATGAGCAGTTCTTC

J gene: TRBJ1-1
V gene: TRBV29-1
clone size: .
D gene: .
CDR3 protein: CSVVDGSNTEAFF
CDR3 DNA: TGCAGCGTTGTCGACGGCTCGAACACTGAAGCTTTCTTT

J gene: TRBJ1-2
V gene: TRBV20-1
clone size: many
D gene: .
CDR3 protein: CSAGSDYGYTF
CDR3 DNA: TGCAGTGCTGGGTCAGACTATGGCTACACCTTC

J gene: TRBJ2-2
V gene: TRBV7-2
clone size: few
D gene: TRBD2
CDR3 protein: CASSLEGTSGGTKYTGELFF
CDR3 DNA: TGTGCCAGCAGCTTAGAGGGGACTAGCGGGGGGACTAAATACACCGGGGAGCTGTTTTTT

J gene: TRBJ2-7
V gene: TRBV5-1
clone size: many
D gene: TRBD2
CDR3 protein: CASSTGGSYEQYF
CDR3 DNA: TGCGCCAGCAGCACGGGGGGCTCCTACGAGCAGTACTTC

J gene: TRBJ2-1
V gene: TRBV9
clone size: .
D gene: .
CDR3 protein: CASSVGDWGQSEQFF
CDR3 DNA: TGTGCCAGCAGCGTAGGGGATTGGGGGCAAAGTGAGCAGTTCTTC

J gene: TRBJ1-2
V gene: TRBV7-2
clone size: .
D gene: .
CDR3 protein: CASSLETRANYGYTF
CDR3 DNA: TGTGCCAGCAGCTTAGAGACACGAGCTAACTATGGCTACACCTTC

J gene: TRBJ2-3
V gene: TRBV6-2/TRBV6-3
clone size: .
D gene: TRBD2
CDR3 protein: CASSYYHSSSGGRHTDTQYF
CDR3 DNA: TGTGCCAGCAGTTACTACCATTCGTCTAGCGGGGGGCGCCACACAGATACGCAGTATTTT

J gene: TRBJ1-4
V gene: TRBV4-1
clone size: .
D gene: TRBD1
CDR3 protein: CASSSKPGQAKTNEKLFF
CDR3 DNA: TGCGCCAGCAGCTCCAAACCGGGACAGGCGAAAACTAATGAAAAACTGTTTTTT

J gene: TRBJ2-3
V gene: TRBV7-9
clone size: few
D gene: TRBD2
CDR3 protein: CASRSLAGDTDTQYF
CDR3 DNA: TGTGCCAGCAGATCTCTAGCGGGGGACACAGATACGCAGTATTTT

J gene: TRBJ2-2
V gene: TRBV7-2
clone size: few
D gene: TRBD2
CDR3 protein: CASSPSMTSMLLSGELFF
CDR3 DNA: TGTGCCAGCAGCCCATCGATGACTAGCATGTTACTGTCCGGGGAGCTGTTTTTT

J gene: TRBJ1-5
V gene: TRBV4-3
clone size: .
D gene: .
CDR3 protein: CASSQEAGGNQPQHF
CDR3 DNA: TGCGCCAGCAGCCAAGAGGCCGGGGGCAATCAGCCCCAGCATTTT

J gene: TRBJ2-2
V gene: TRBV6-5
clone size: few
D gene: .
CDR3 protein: CASSAPDRRTGELFF
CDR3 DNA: TGTGCCAGCAGTGCCCCGGACAGAAGAACCGGGGAGCTGTTTTTT

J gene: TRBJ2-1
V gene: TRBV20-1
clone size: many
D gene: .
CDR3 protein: CSARDTGGYDHNEQFF
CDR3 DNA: TGCAGTGCTAGAGATACCGGGGGCTACGACCACAATGAGCAGTTCTTC

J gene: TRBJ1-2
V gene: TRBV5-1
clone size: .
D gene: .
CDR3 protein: CASSLGPGDGYGYTF
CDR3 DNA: TGCGCCAGCAGCTTGGGACCCGGGGACGGCTATGGCTACACCTTC

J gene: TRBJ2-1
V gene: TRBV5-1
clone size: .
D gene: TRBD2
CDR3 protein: CASSLASGGFSTEQFF
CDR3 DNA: TGCGCCAGCAGCTTGGCTAGCGGGGGGTTTTCCACTGAGCAGTTCTTC

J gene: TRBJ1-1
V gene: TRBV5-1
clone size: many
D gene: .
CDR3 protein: CASSLAEGRGGTEAFF
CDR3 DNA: TGCGCCAGCAGCTTGGCGGAAGGGAGGGGCGGTACTGAAGCTTTCTTT

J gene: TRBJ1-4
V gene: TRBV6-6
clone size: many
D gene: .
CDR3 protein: CASRGATVEKLFF
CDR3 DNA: TGTGCCAGCCGCGGGGCAACCGTTGAAAAACTGTTTTTT

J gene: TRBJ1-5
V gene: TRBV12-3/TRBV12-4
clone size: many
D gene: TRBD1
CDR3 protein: CASSPSGTGRQPQHF
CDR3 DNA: TGTGCCAGCAGCCCCTCCGGGACAGGGAGGCAGCCCCAGCATTTT

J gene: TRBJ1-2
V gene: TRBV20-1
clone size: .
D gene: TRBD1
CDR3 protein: CSARTGGDYGYTF
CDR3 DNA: TGCAGTGCCAGAACAGGGGGAGACTATGGCTACACCTTC

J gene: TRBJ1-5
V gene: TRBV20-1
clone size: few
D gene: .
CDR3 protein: CSATGGASQPQHF
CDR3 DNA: TGCAGTGCTACTGGGGGGGCAAGTCAGCCCCAGCATTTT

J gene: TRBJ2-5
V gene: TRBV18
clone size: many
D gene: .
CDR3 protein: CASSPPRETQYF
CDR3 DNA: TGTGCCAGCTCACCACCGAGGGAGACCCAGTACTTC

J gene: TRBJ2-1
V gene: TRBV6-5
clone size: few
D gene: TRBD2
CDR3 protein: CASSYSGTSGGLQFF
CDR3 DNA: TGTGCCAGCAGTTACTCAGGGACTAGCGGGGGCCTACAGTTCTTC

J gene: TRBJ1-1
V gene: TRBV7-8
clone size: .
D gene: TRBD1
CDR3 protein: CASSQGQQNTEAFF
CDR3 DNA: TGTGCCAGCAGCCAGGGACAGCAGAACACTGAAGCTTTCTTT